These 5 T cell receptor beta chains came from one sample sequenced in a study of T cell clones after liver transplantation. Here immunoSEQ multiplex PCR was the method, and the copy in TCRdb shows in-frame clones only, minus some. The sample includes about 120,000 clones, around nine tenths of them seen just once. Sequences were derived from CD4+ T cells from blood, sampled 12 months after liver transplant. These receptors came from a human patient who received a liver transplant. Certain T cells may be donor cells from the graft.

The V gene is TRBV4-2, the J gene TRBJ2-3, with 8 bases lining up with TRBD1. V gave up 3 bases and J gave up 0 bases; unmatched junction bases: 8. Germline assignment: CDR1 LGHNA and CDR2 YNFKEQ. The CDR3 runs to 17 residues. CDR3 bases: TGTGCCAGCAGCCAGGCTCAGACAGGGGCCAGCACAGATACGCAGTATTTT. This codes for CASSQAQTGASTDTQYF.

This chain uses TRBV9 with TRBJ2-1, with D possibly TRBD2 on 6 matching bases. CDR1 is SGDLS, CDR2 YYNGEE, per germline. V was cut by 0 bases and J by 9 bases, with 7 bases left in between. This CDR3 has 12 residues. CDR3 bases: TGTGCCAGCAGCGTAGGTAGCGGTGAGCAGTTCTTC. Its protein product is CASSVGSGEQFF. The complete variable domain, with remaining parts taken from reference TRBV9 and TRBJ2-1, reads DSGVTQTPKHLITATGQRVTLRCSPRSGDLSVYWYQQSLDQGLQFLIQYYNGEERAKGNILERFSAQQFPDLHSELNLSSLELGDSALYFCASSVGSGEQFFGPGTRLTVL.

The sample holds one count of this clone. The gene calls are TRBV7-2 and TRBJ2-5, with D maybe TRBD2 (5 bases). Germline V gene lookup returns CDR1 SGHTA and CDR2 FQGNSA. The CDR3 extends over 14 amino acids. V was clipped by 5 bases and J by 6 bases, with 16 bases between them. The CDR3 coding sequence is TGTGCCAGCAGCGAGGACTTCGGAAGGAAGACCCAGTACTTC. Protein sequence: CASSEDFGRKTQYF.

The chain carries TRBV28 and TRBJ1-1, with unresolved D. Germline assignment: CDR1 MDHEN and CDR2 SYDVKM. Trimming cost V 6 bases and J 11 bases, with 13 bases left between them. The CDR3 sequence is 11 residues long. CDR3 bases: TGTGCCAGCAGAGCGGACTTGGGGGCTTTCTTT. Translation: CASRADLGAFF.

V usage is TRBV2 and J usage is TRBJ2-1, with no clear D. CDR3 size: 12 residues. The germline CDR1 and CDR2 sequences are SNHLY and FYNNEI. V was pared by 4 bases and J by 5 bases, with 6 bases between. The CDR3 loop reads CASSVGDNEQFF. CDR3 sequence (DNA): TGTGCCAGCAGTGTCGGAGACAATGAGCAGTTCTTC.